The rows below give T cell receptor beta chains drawn from one sample of a study of cytomegalovirus exposure and HLA in healthy donors. Produced via immunoSEQ multiplex PCR; TCRdb's table is partial and in-frame only. The repertoire holds 150,000 to 200,000 clones, with approximately 86% as singletons. The sample taken for sequencing was PBMCs. The receptor set was obtained from a woman between 18 and 29 years old in good health and CMV-seronegative. Both conserved end residues are part of each CDR3. Only some rows state a clone size, as once, few, many or a class for expanded clones.

v_gene,abundance,CDR3aa
TRBV6-6,few,CASSYDLARSSYEQYF
TRBV19,-,CASSSASYNEQFF
TRBV10-3,once,CAISEPLPGPPGTSGSRRFNEQYF
TRBV9,-,CASSAYSIRNTEAFF
TRBV6-5,-,CASSYGRSSYNEQFF
TRBV11-3,-,CASSPTDIPDEAFF
TRBV5-1,once,CASSFEGGVEQFF
TRBV6-1,-,CASQKTGLSSGYTF
TRBV10-3,-,CAIGGQSGTVSYEQYF
TRBV5-4,-,CASSFSSRAGGFQETQYF
TRBV11-2,-,CASSLVEGGNEQFF
TRBV19,-,CASSLGTGVSYEQYF
TRBV15,few,CATSRDIAPLGGYTF
TRBV15,-,CATSRDRGNYGYTF
TRBV29-1,-,CSVEITGEETQYF
TRBV28,-,CASSLTGGGQNTEAFF
TRBV7-9,few,CASSPWLPRQGNYGYTF
TRBV5-6,-,CASSWGQGVQSPLHF
TRBV19,-,CASSIAAGANTGELFF
TRBV19,once,CASTLTANYGYTF
TRBV25-1,-,CASSDRDSGNTIYF
TRBV27,-,CASSLGAGTAQFF
TRBV7-2,-,CASSLGLADVYEQYF
TRBV5-1,-,CASSLGSGNTEAFF
TRBV5-6,-,CASSLTSGGQNTGELFF
TRBV9,-,CASSVVSDRANGYTF
TRBV4-2,-,CASSQDGLGGSTDTQYF
TRBV13,-,CASSSWHGGSNEQFF
TRBV9,-,CASSVGGRGPYEQYF
TRBV11-3,medium-sized,CARRGSGSNYGYTF
TRBV6-5,-,CASSYIGGSPLHF
TRBV6-5,-,CASSYSGRGAQETQYF
TRBV7-2,-,CASSLIAGASEQFF
TRBV5-8,-,CASRIRQALLGYGYTF
TRBV5-1,few,CASSLQGPPSGYGYTF
TRBV11-2,once,CASSLGAASETQYF
TRBV7-9,-,CASSFGGTGGNSPLHF